This T cell receptor (beta chain) was sequenced for a study of T cell repertoires in cytomegalovirus infection. Each CDR3 protein is one row after TCRdb ran MiXCR on the reads. The sample records about 680,000 distinct CDR3 sequences, more than 20% being singletons. The CDR3 extends over 15 amino acids. Germline V CDR1 and CDR2: LNHNV, YYDKDF (reference sequence). The J segment lost 4 bases and the V segment lost 0 bases, leaving 4 bases of the junction unmatched. This clonotype was detected a few times. The sequence was collected from a human donor in good health (CMV status not recorded). Some clones in this sample may be carry-over from other donors' samples. This sequence joins TRBV15 and TRBJ2-3, with TRBD2 matching 7 bases. The material sequenced was CD8+ T cells from PBMCs. CDR3 in amino acids: CATSRELALPDTQYF. CDR3 in DNA: TGTGCCACCAGCAGAGAACTAGCGTTGCCAGATACGCAGTATTTT.